This TCR beta chain comes out of a study of T cell repertoires in cytomegalovirus infection. This clonotype was seen repeatedly, ten times or more. TCRdb itself ran the reads through MiXCR, one entry per CDR3 protein. Here the sample spans 740,000 or so distinct CDR3 sequences, approximately 40% being singletons. Trimming at V came to 4 bases and at J to 5 bases, leaving 11 bases not matched to a gene. This CDR3 is built from 17 residues. Germline loops: CDR1 MDHEN, CDR2 SYDVKM. The sequence was collected from a human donor in good health (CMV status not recorded). Some clones in this sample may be carry-over from other donors' samples. The chain carries TRBV28 and TRBJ1-6, with 7 bases aligning to TRBD1. The specimen was PBMCs. The CDR3 protein is CASSSPGPGQHNSPLHF. The CDR3 DNA reads TGTGCCAGCAGTTCACCCGGGCCGGGACAGCATAATTCACCCCTCCACTTT.